This passage covers 18 T cell receptor beta chains from one sample sequenced in a study of cytomegalovirus exposure and HLA in healthy donors. The PCR had 60 Vbeta and 13 Jbeta primers. The method was immunoSEQ multiplex PCR; TCRdb's version includes in-frame clones alone and lacks a portion of them. The sample carries roughly 150,000 clones, 85% recorded once. The material sequenced was PBMCs. The receptors derive from a boy under 10 years old in good health and CMV-seronegative.

The gene calls are TRBV4-2 and TRBJ1-5; 9 nucleotides match TRBD1. The J segment lost 3 bases and the V segment lost 0 bases, leaving 3 bases of the junction unmatched. Per the germline V gene, CDR1 is LGHNA and CDR2 is YNFKEQ. This CDR3 has 16 residues. Here the CDR3 reads CASSQEGTGYNQPQHF. DNA of the CDR3: TGTGCCAGCAGCCAAGAGGGGACAGGGTACAATCAGCCCCAGCATTTT.

This CDR3 reads CASSDPQTGQVFKGAEAFF. For the CDR3, the DNA is TGTGCCAGCAGTGACCCCCAAACGGGACAGGTCTTCAAGGGCGCTGAAGCTTTCTTT. This chain joins TRBV6-1 and TRBJ1-1; TRBD1 matches at 8 bases. The trim removed 3 bases at V and 6 bases at J, leaving 21 bases unmatched. The CDR3 contains 19 residues. CDR1 is MNHNS and CDR2 is SASEGT in the germline V gene.

This clone appeared once. This sequence joins TRBV6-5 and TRBJ1-2, with a possible D match to TRBD1 (5 bases). Germline V CDR1 and CDR2: MNHEY, SVGAGI. Trimming took 4 bases from V and 7 from J, leaving 10 bases between them. The CDR3 has 12 amino acids. The CDR3 DNA sequence: TGTGCCAGCAGTTCCAGGGTGGCTGGCTACACCTTC. It translates to CASSSRVAGYTF.

The V gene is TRBV6-6, the J gene TRBJ1-2; TRBD1 matches at 8 bases. The junction had 5 bases not matched to a gene; V was cut back by 4 bases and J by 4 bases. The CDR3 sequence is 14 residues long. In germline, CDR1 is MNHNY, CDR2 SVGAGI (reference sequence). The CDR3 region is CASSSSDRGYGYTF. The CDR3, as DNA: TGTGCCAGCAGTTCCTCCGACAGGGGCTATGGCTACACCTTC.

The rearrangement uses TRBV5-1 and TRBJ2-7; 7 bases map to TRBD1. After removal of 0 bases from V and 5 bases from J, the junction contained 5 bases not matched to a gene. The CDR3 covers 14 residues. Germline V gene lookup returns CDR1 SGHRS and CDR2 YFSETQ. CDR3 amino acids: CASSLEGALDEQYF. The CDR3 DNA reads as TGCGCCAGCAGCTTGGAGGGGGCCCTTGACGAGCAGTACTTC.

The chain links TRBV5-1 to TRBJ2-5; D possibly corresponds to TRBD2 (6 bases). Looked up from germline, CDR1 is SGHRS and CDR2 is YFSETQ. The V end lost 0 bases, the J end lost 2 bases, and 14 bases lay between the germline ends. The CDR3 consists of 16 residues. The CDR3 region is CASSLGTSGWQETQYF. CDR3 bases: TGCGCCAGCAGCTTGGGGACAAGCGGGTGGCAAGAGACCCAGTACTTC.

The rearrangement links TRBV9 to TRBJ2-5, with TRBD2 matching 9 bases. The trim removed 4 bases at V and 1 base at J, leaving 11 bases unmatched. The CDR3 has 17 amino acids. Germline values: CDR1 SGDLS, CDR2 YYNGEE. The CDR3 nucleotides read TGTGCCAGCAGCCTCCCGAGGGGGCGGGGGGGCCAAGAGACCCAGTACTTC. It codes for CASSLPRGRGGQETQYF.

The chain has TRBV19 and TRBJ2-1, with TRBD2 identical over 8 bases. The V and J ends lost 2 bases and 7 bases, in that order; junction bases with no gene match: 7. Germline V gene data show CDR1 as LNHDA and CDR2 as SQIVND (reference sequence). The CDR3 totals 15 residues. The CDR3 bases are TGTGCCAGTAGTATAACGGGAGGGCCTTTGAATGAGCAGTTCTTC. It codes for CASSITGGPLNEQFF.

This chain connects TRBV10-2 to TRBJ2-7, with D maybe TRBD2 (5 bases). V lost 3 bases and J 2 bases, leaving 11 bases between the germline ends. The CDR3 has 14 residues. CDR1 is WSHSY and CDR2 is SAAADI in the germline V gene. The CDR3 DNA is TGCGCCAGCAGTGACCTAGCTGCCACCTACGAGCAGTACGTC. Its protein is CASSDLAATYEQYV.

This chain uses TRBV29-1 with TRBJ2-5; D perhaps matches TRBD1 (5 bases). V dropped 6 bases and J dropped 1 base, with 12 bases sitting between them. The CDR3 is 13 residues long. Germline CDR1 and CDR2: SQVTM and ANQGSEA. CDR3 region: CSVPTGFQETQYF. As DNA, the CDR3 is TGCAGCGTCCCAACAGGTTTCCAAGAGACCCAGTACTTC.

The chain employs TRBV5-1 and TRBJ1-1, with D possibly matching TRBD1 (5 bases). Deletions cut 3 bases from V and 5 bases from J, with 14 bases between. Germline-derived CDR1 and CDR2 are SGHRS and YFSETQ. The CDR3 runs 14 residues. The CDR3 protein is CASSSLGERTEAFF. DNA of the CDR3: TGCGCCAGCAGCTCGCTAGGGGAACGGACTGAAGCTTTCTTT.

The genes are TRBV4-2 and TRBJ1-5; D not certain. The length of the CDR3 is 14 residues. Germline assignment: CDR1 LGHNA and CDR2 YNFKEQ. Trimming pared 3 bases from V and 6 bases from J, leaving 12 bases between. The chain's CDR3 is CASSQTRTGQPQHF. CDR3 DNA sequence: TGTGCCAGCAGCCAGACTAGAACGGGTCAGCCCCAGCATTTT.

The chain links TRBV6-1 to TRBJ1-6; D not resolved. This CDR3 has 15 amino acids. Germline V gives CDR1 MNHNS, CDR2 SASEGT. V gave up 4 bases and J gave up 10 bases, with 17 bases separating them. This CDR3 reads CASSGAGRGLSPLHF. CDR3 sequence (DNA): TGTGCCAGCAGTGGGGCTGGCCGGGGTCTGTCACCCCTCCACTTT.

Here the CDR3 reads CASSKGDEQFF. CDR3 DNA: TGTGCCAGCAGTAAAGGCGATGAGCAGTTCTTC. This chain links TRBV6-1 with TRBJ2-1, with D unresolved. Trimming shortened V by 5 bases and J by 8 bases, and 7 bases separated the two germline ends. The CDR3 totals 11 residues. Germline values: CDR1 MNHNS, CDR2 SASEGT.

This chain links TRBV27 with TRBJ2-2; 7 bases fit TRBD1. J was trimmed by 4 bases and V by 6 bases; bases with no gene match: 8. Looked up from germline, CDR1 is MNHEY and CDR2 is SMNVEV (reference sequence). The CDR3 is 15 residues long. CDR3 coding DNA: TGTGCCAGCAGCTCCAGGGGGTCGATCACCGGGGAGCTGTTTTTT. It is translated as CASSSRGSITGELFF.

This chain joins TRBV30 and TRBJ2-3; D might be TRBD2 (6 bases). V lost 0 bases to trimming and J lost 2 bases, with 12 bases between them. Germline CDR1 reads GTSNPN; CDR2 reads SVGIG (reference sequence). The CDR3 length is 15 residues. The CDR3 loop reads CAWSVLAAITDTQYF. CDR3 bases: TGTGCCTGGAGTGTCTTAGCGGCGATCACAGATACGCAGTATTTT.

The chain combines TRBV5-1 with TRBJ2-2; weak D call: TRBD1 (6 bases). Trimming removed 5 bases at V and 2 bases at J, with 13 bases between. The germline V gene encodes CDR1 SGHRS and CDR2 YFSETQ. The CDR3 contains 15 residues. CDR3 DNA: TGCGCCAGCAGTAACGCAGGGGCCAACACCGGGGAGCTGTTTTTT. Residues: CASSNAGANTGELFF.

This clone was detected a few times. The V gene is TRBV19, the J gene TRBJ2-1; the match to TRBD2 covers 13 bases. The junction had 13 bases not matched to a gene; V was cut back by 4 bases and J by 1 base. Germline assignment: CDR1 LNHDA and CDR2 SQIVND (reference sequence). The CDR3 spans 20 residues. The CDR3 nucleotides are TGTGCCAGTAGTAGTGCCCCACTAGCGGGAGGGCCGAGGTCCTACAATGAGCAGTTCTTC. This encodes CASSSAPLAGGPRSYNEQFF. The variable domain in full, completed from reference TRBV19 and TRBJ2-1, reads DGGITQSPKYLFRKEGQNVTLSCEQNLNHDAMYWYRQDPGQGLRLIYYSQIVNDFQKGDIAEGYSVSREKKESFPLTVTSAQKNPTAFYLCASSSAPLAGGPRSYNEQFFGPGTRLTVL.